The 16 T cell receptor beta chains listed next were all sequenced from one sample in a study of beta chain features in type 1 diabetes. Study outcomes and limitations: TCRB CDR3s from Type 1 diabetes patients were moderately but significantly shorter in all four CD4+ subsets.

The entirety of the isolated RNA underwent reverse transcription, so expressed TCRB transcripts were sequenced. The method was immunoSEQ multiplex PCR; TCRdb's version includes in-frame clones alone and lacks a portion of them. Here the sample spans about 160,000 clones, roughly 60% being singletons. These TCRs' antigens remain unknown. The sequencing input was naive CD4+ T cells from blood. Source of these receptors: a man between 25 and 39 years old with type 1 diabetes.

The chain couples TRBV14 to TRBJ1-1, with TRBD1 identical over 8 bases. The CDR3 is 15 residues long. Germline CDR1 is SGHDN and CDR2 is FVKESK. Trimming removed 1 base from V and 2 bases from J; junction bases left unmatched: 3. The DNA for the CDR3 is TGTGCCAGCAGCCAAGTTTCAGGGGGCAACACTGAAGCTTTCTTT. Translating gives CASSQVSGGNTEAFF.

V usage is TRBV6-1 and J usage is TRBJ2-4; D is possibly TRBD1 (5 bases). This CDR3 has 13 amino acids. V lost 4 bases, J lost 8 bases, and 12 bases lay in between. Germline V CDR1 and CDR2: MNHNS, SASEGT. The CDR3 sequence: CASSVDRGDIQYF. CDR3 nucleotides: TGTGCCAGCAGTGTTGACAGAGGCGACATTCAGTACTTC.

The chain couples TRBV9 to TRBJ2-7; TRBD1 matches 11 bases. CDR1 SGDLS and CDR2 YYNGEE come from the germline V gene. The CDR3 sequence is 15 residues long. Trimming at V came to 5 bases and at J to 4 bases, leaving 8 bases not matched to a gene. Here the CDR3 reads CASSAGTGGGYEQYF. DNA for the CDR3: TGTGCCAGCAGTGCCGGGACAGGGGGTGGGTACGAGCAGTACTTC.

J is TRBJ2-7 and V is TRBV29-1, with D possibly being TRBD1 (6 bases). Germline V gives CDR1 SQVTM, CDR2 ANQGSEA. The CDR3 loop spans 14 amino acids. Trimming left V 4 bases short and J 0 bases short, with 13 bases between. The CDR3 nucleotides are TGCAGCGTTGCCCCTAACAGGGACTCCTACGAGCAGTACTTC. Translating gives CSVAPNRDSYEQYF.

V and J are TRBV9 and TRBJ2-5; D is uncertain. The germline V and J ends were trimmed by 2 bases and 1 base, with 15 bases remaining between them. Germline V gene sequence: CDR1 SGDLS, CDR2 YYNGEE. The CDR3 is 16 amino acids. The CDR3 loop is CASSVQAQTVQETQYF. The CDR3 region has the DNA TGTGCCAGCAGCGTCCAAGCCCAGACGGTCCAAGAGACCCAGTACTTC.

V usage is TRBV7-9 and J usage is TRBJ1-6; D unresolved. This CDR3 region has 14 residues. Germline-derived CDR1 and CDR2 are SEHNR and FQNEAQ (reference sequence). Between the trimmed V and J ends, which lost 1 base and 7 bases, there was a span of 8 bases. The CDR3 DNA reads TGTGCCAGCAGCTTAGACGGAGGGAATTCACCCCTCCACTTT. This translates into CASSLDGGNSPLHF.

The gene calls are TRBV2 and TRBJ2-3, with 7 nucleotides matching TRBD2. Germline V gene sequence: CDR1 SNHLY, CDR2 FYNNEI. The CDR3 is 16 residues long. V shed 7 bases and J 1 base; nucleotides not matched to a gene: 11. CDR3 protein: CASNFGLAERTDTQYF. CDR3 DNA: TGTGCCAGCAACTTCGGGCTAGCGGAGCGCACAGATACGCAGTATTTT.

V and J are TRBV7-2 and TRBJ2-7; D is uncertain. The CDR3 runs 11 residues. Germline V gene lookup returns CDR1 SGHTA and CDR2 FQGNSA. V was clipped by 2 bases and J by 5 bases, with 4 bases between them. The CDR3 bases are TGTGCCAGCAGCTTAAGCCACGAGCAGTACTTC. Translation: CASSLSHEQYF.

This chain uses TRBV7-9 with TRBJ1-1; D call uncertain. V lost 0 bases, J lost 5 bases, and 10 bases lay in between. This CDR3 contains 14 residues. From germline, CDR1 is SEHNR and CDR2 FQNEAQ (reference sequence). DNA of the CDR3: TGTGCCAGCAGCTTAGCGGGGTACGGAACTGAAGCTTTCTTT. Translation: CASSLAGYGTEAFF.

This clone was seen a single time. The chain is built from TRBV7-9 and TRBJ2-5; no definite D call. The germline V gene has CDR1 SEHNR and CDR2 FQNEAQ (reference sequence). V lost 3 bases, J lost 4 bases, and 9 bases lay in between. The CDR3 has 13 residues. The CDR3 here is CASSFIPPETQYF. The CDR3 region has the DNA TGTGCCAGCAGCTTTATCCCCCCAGAGACCCAGTACTTC.

This clone was seen a handful of times. The chain combines TRBV29-1 with TRBJ2-7, with D unresolved. This CDR3 contains 16 residues. Germline V CDR1 and CDR2: SQVTM, ANQGSEA. V dropped 4 bases and J dropped 2 bases, with 21 bases sitting between them. The CDR3 is CSVASPDRATTYEQYF. In nucleotides, the CDR3 is TGCAGCGTTGCGTCCCCCGATCGGGCCACAACCTACGAGCAGTACTTC.

V is TRBV2 and J is TRBJ2-1, with D possibly TRBD1 on 5 matching bases. The germline V gene has CDR1 SNHLY and CDR2 FYNNEI. This CDR3 has 13 residues. V lost 6 bases, J lost 7 bases, and 13 bases lay in between. CDR3 protein: CASRYTDRNEQFF. The CDR3 DNA follows: TGTGCCAGCAGGTATACAGACAGAAATGAGCAGTTCTTC.

This clone was seen more than once but under ten times. The DNA of the CDR3 is TGCAGCGTTTGGCTACAGGGGGAAGTGGAGACCCAGTACTTC. It codes for CSVWLQGEVETQYF. J is TRBJ2-5 and V is TRBV29-1; 8 bases map to TRBD1. Losses at the gene ends were 5 bases for V and 5 bases for J; bases not matched to a gene: 10. From germline, CDR1 is SQVTM and CDR2 ANQGSEA. This CDR3 contains 14 residues.

V is TRBV30 and J is TRBJ1-1; 8 bases agree with TRBD1. V lost 2 bases to trimming and J lost 3 bases; unmatched junction nucleotides: 2. Germline CDR1 is GTSNPN and CDR2 is SVGIG (reference sequence). The CDR3 loop spans 13 amino acids. The CDR3 is CAWSIRGHTEAFF. CDR3 sequence (DNA): TGTGCCTGGAGTATCAGGGGGCACACTGAAGCTTTCTTT.

DNA of the CDR3: TGTGCCAGCAGCCCGTCGGGTCACAATGAGCAGTTCTTC. Translation: CASSPSGHNEQFF. The chain combines TRBV11-3 with TRBJ2-1, with unresolved D. The V gene lost 5 bases and the J gene lost 5 bases, with 10 bases spanning the gap. The CDR3 extends over 13 amino acids. Germline V gene data show CDR1 as SGHNT and CDR2 as YENEEA.

The V call is TRBV27, the J call TRBJ2-6; possibly TRBD1 for D (5 bases). V was trimmed by 2 bases and J by 1 base, leaving 15 bases between them. CDR1 and CDR2 (germline): MNHEY, SMNVEV (reference sequence). CDR3 length: 18 residues. The CDR3 reads CASSLGGKTVSGANVLTF. The CDR3, as DNA: TGTGCCAGCAGTTTAGGCGGAAAGACAGTTTCTGGGGCCAACGTCCTGACTTTC.